This is a list of T cell receptor beta chains from one sample in a study of blood T cell repertoires in COVID-19. The data were produced by immunoSEQ multiplex PCR, yet TCRdb's version contains in-frame clones alone and is incomplete. Of 150,000 to 200,000 clones listed, 70% to 90% were seen once; the top ten hold around 7%. Sequencing was done on a sample of peripheral blood. The source of these receptors is a woman aged 80 or older in a cohort sampled during active or convalescent COVID-19. Each CDR3 is given with its conserved first and last residue. The D gene is left open where the match is weak. The size field is filled for only some rows; it gives once, few, many or a size class.

size	V	J	D	CDR3	DNA
.	TRBV11-3	TRBJ2-7	TRBD1	CASSLGTGAEQYF	TGTGCCAGCAGCTTAGGAACAGGGGCCGAGCAGTACTTC
.	TRBV3-1/TRBV3-2	TRBJ2-2	.	CASSPVYPDTGELFF	TGTGCCAGCAGCCCCGTATATCCAGACACCGGGGAGCTGTTTTTT
.	TRBV24-1	TRBJ2-3	.	CATAYGGLTDTQYF	TGTGCCACCGCTTACGGGGGGCTCACAGATACGCAGTATTTT
.	TRBV9	TRBJ2-1	.	CASTVGHTYNEQFF	TGTGCCAGCACCGTCGGACATACATACAATGAGCAGTTCTTC
.	TRBV5-4	TRBJ1-2	TRBD1	CASSFWTGDPYGYTF	TGTGCCAGCAGCTTTTGGACAGGGGACCCCTATGGCTACACCTTC
once	TRBV28	TRBJ2-1	TRBD2	CASSPLGTKDNEQFF	TGTGCCAGCAGCCCCTTGGGGACTAAGGACAATGAGCAGTTCTTC
once	TRBV5-6	TRBJ2-3	TRBD2	CASSLVDGRAAADTQYF	TGTGCCAGCAGCTTGGTTGACGGGAGGGCCGCGGCAGATACGCAGTATTTT
.	TRBV18	TRBJ2-6	TRBD1	CASSPSLLGTGGGGANVLTF	TGTGCCAGCTCACCTTCCCTTCTCGGGACAGGGGGCGGTGGGGCCAACGTCCTGACTTTC
.	TRBV9	TRBJ2-5	.	CASSVELDRRLPQYF	TGTGCCAGCAGCGTAGAGCTTGACAGAAGGCTACCCCAGTACTTC
.	TRBV2	TRBJ1-2	TRBD1	CASRLFLWTGDGYTF	TGTGCCAGCAGACTATTTCTATGGACAGGGGATGGCTACACCTTC
.	TRBV18	TRBJ2-2	.	CASSPLNTGELFF	TGTGCCAGCTCACCTCTAAACACCGGGGAGCTGTTTTTT
once	TRBV5-4	TRBJ2-1	TRBD2	CASRRAGGRYNEQFF	TGTGCCAGCAGGAGAGCGGGGGGACGCTACAATGAGCAGTTCTTC
.	TRBV28	TRBJ2-3	.	CASSLGGVTDTQYF	TGTGCCAGCAGTTTGGGCGGGGTCACAGATACGCAGTATTTT
.	TRBV6-6	TRBJ2-7	.	CASSRSLKSYEQYF	TGTGCCAGCAGTCGAAGCTTGAAAAGCTACGAGCAGTACTTC
.	TRBV10-1	TRBJ2-5	TRBD1	CASSESTGAMETQYF	TGCGCCAGCAGTGAGTCAACAGGGGCTATGGAGACCCAGTACTTC
.	TRBV2	TRBJ1-1	TRBD1	CASTPPGGLTEAFF	TGTGCCAGCACCCCGCCAGGGGGGCTTACTGAAGCTTTCTTT
.	TRBV18	TRBJ1-1	.	CASSLAWGETTEAFF	TGTGCCAGCTCACTCGCCTGGGGCGAGACCACTGAAGCTTTCTTT
.	TRBV29-1	TRBJ1-3	.	CSVGGVASGNTIYF	TGCAGCGTTGGGGGGGTGGCCTCTGGAAACACCATATATTTT
.	TRBV5-1	TRBJ2-1	TRBD2	CATRNSGSNNEQFF	TGCGCCACCCGCAATAGCGGGAGCAACAATGAGCAGTTCTTC
.	TRBV7-6	TRBJ2-5	TRBD2	CASSGGGLAGAETQYF	TGTGCCAGCAGCGGGGGGGGACTAGCGGGAGCAGAGACCCAGTACTTC
.	TRBV27	TRBJ2-3	TRBD2	CASSLRAPGRLAGAITDTQYF	TGTGCCAGCAGTTTAAGGGCACCTGGGCGACTAGCGGGGGCCATCACAGATACGCAGTATTTT
.	TRBV27	TRBJ1-6	TRBD1	CASSLSVTGGGSSPLHF	TGTGCCAGCAGTTTATCTGTGACAGGGGGGGGGTCTTCACCCCTCCACTTT
.	TRBV14	TRBJ1-1	.	CASSSSMGRGTEAFF	TGTGCCAGCAGCAGTAGCATGGGGCGAGGCACTGAAGCTTTCTTT
.	TRBV7-2	TRBJ2-7	TRBD2	CASSLGGGSYEQYF	TGTGCCAGCAGCTTAGGCGGGGGGTCCTACGAGCAGTACTTC
once	TRBV5-1	TRBJ1-4	.	CASSAGTGGKLFF	TGCGCCAGCAGCGCCGGGACGGGAGGAAAACTGTTTTTT
.	TRBV6-1	TRBJ2-1	TRBD1	CASSVYPRGTAYNEQFF	TGTGCCAGCAGTGTTTACCCCCGTGGGACAGCTTACAATGAGCAGTTCTTC
.	TRBV11-3	TRBJ2-7	TRBD1	CASSLDLTGPPGEQYF	TGTGCCAGCAGCTTAGATCTGACAGGGCCCCCGGGGGAGCAGTACTTC
.	TRBV7-9	TRBJ2-3	.	CASSQGPVSTDTQYF	TGTGCCAGCAGCCAGGGCCCCGTCAGCACAGATACGCAGTATTTT
once	TRBV7-9	TRBJ2-4	TRBD2	CASSALAGAGIAKNIQYF	TGTGCCAGCAGCGCACTAGCAGGAGCGGGGATAGCCAAAAACATTCAGTACTTC